One sample yielded the 13 T cell receptor beta chains listed below, sequenced in a study of T cell responses to AZD1222 COVID-19 vaccine. The assay was immunoSEQ multiplex PCR, and TCRdb's table has in-frame clones only and misses some. The sample carries 150,000 or so clones, about 93% recorded once. The material sequenced was peripheral blood, taken on day 0 of AZD1222 vaccination. The origin of the receptors is an adult in good health.

The chain has TRBV9 and TRBJ2-7; no definite D call. CDR3 length: 13 amino acids. Germline V gene sequence: CDR1 SGDLS, CDR2 YYNGEE. V lost 3 bases and J 3 bases, leaving 10 bases between the germline ends. This CDR3 is CASSAFEYYEQYF. CDR3 in DNA: TGTGCCAGCAGCGCCTTTGAGTACTACGAGCAGTACTTC.

The genes are TRBV4-1 and TRBJ2-1; D is perhaps TRBD1 or TRBD2 (6 bases each). Germline CDR1 is MGHRA and CDR2 is YSYEKL. This CDR3 spans 16 amino acids. V lost 3 bases and J lost 0, with 12 bases in between. CDR3: CASSHTGGLSYNEQFF. The CDR3 coding sequence is TGCGCCAGCAGCCACACCGGGGGCCTCTCCTACAATGAGCAGTTCTTC.

V is TRBV7-3 and J is TRBJ2-2; 8 bases are a match to TRBD2. CDR1 SGHTA and CDR2 FQGTGA come from the germline V gene. There are 16 residues in the CDR3. J was trimmed by 1 base and V by 4 bases; bases with no gene match: 5. The DNA of the CDR3 is TGTGCCAGCAGCTCGACCGGGACTAGGAACACCGGGGAGCTGTTTTTT. Amino acids: CASSSTGTRNTGELFF.

The CDR3 DNA reads TGTGCCAGCAGTGACCCGGGGCTAGCGGGTGATGAGCAGTTCTTC. It specifies CASSDPGLAGDEQFF. This chain connects TRBV2 to TRBJ2-1; 8 bases are a match to TRBD2. V gave up 3 bases and J gave up 8 bases; unmatched junction bases: 9. The CDR3 totals 15 residues. CDR1 and CDR2 from the germline V gene are SNHLY and FYNNEI.

V and J are TRBV19 and TRBJ1-2; 7 positions agree with TRBD1. V lost 3 bases, J lost 6 bases, and 4 bases stayed unmatched. Germline V gene lookup returns CDR1 LNHDA and CDR2 SQIVND (reference sequence). This CDR3 comprises 13 residues. The CDR3 DNA reads as TGTGCCAGTAGTATCGGGACAGAACATGGCTACACCTTC. Translated: CASSIGTEHGYTF.

V usage is TRBV18 and J usage is TRBJ2-5, with 7 bases identical to TRBD1. CDR3 length: 14 amino acids. Germline CDR1 reads KGHSH; CDR2 reads LQKENI. V lost 5 bases to trimming and J lost 4 bases; unmatched junction nucleotides: 7. The CDR3 is CASSADRVGETQYF. The CDR3 region has the DNA TGTGCCAGCTCAGCCGACAGGGTTGGAGAGACCCAGTACTTC.

In DNA, the CDR3 is TGTGCCACCAGCATGATGGAGGGGGACTACACCTTC. Encoded protein: CATSMMEGDYTF. The chain recombines TRBV15 with TRBJ1-2; perhaps TRBD1 as D (6 bases). V dropped 4 bases and J dropped 10 bases, with 13 bases sitting between them. Germline-derived CDR1 and CDR2 are LNHNV and YYDKDF (reference sequence). The CDR3 has 12 amino acids.

The V call is TRBV12-3 or TRBV12-4, the J call TRBJ1-5; the D is unclear. CDR3 size: 12 residues. Trimming left V 5 bases short and J 2 bases short, with 4 bases between. CDR3 region: CASSSRNQPQHF. The CDR3 DNA follows: TGTGCCAGCAGTAGCCGCAATCAGCCCCAGCATTTT.

This clone was found once. The V and J genes are TRBV5-1 and TRBJ2-1; D may be TRBD1 (5 bases). The length of the CDR3 is 16 residues. CDR1 SGHRS and CDR2 YFSETQ come from the germline V gene. V was pared by 4 bases and J by 0 bases, with 14 bases between. The CDR3 DNA follows: TGCGCCAGCAGCGACAGCGCGGTTAGCTCCTACAATGAGCAGTTCTTC. It specifies CASSDSAVSSYNEQFF. The full variable domain, in which reference TRBV5-1 and TRBJ2-1 provide the parts outside the CDR3, is KAGVTQTPRYLIKTRGQQVTLSCSPISGHRSVSWYQQTPGQGLQFLFEYFSETQRNKGNFPGRFSGRQFSNSRSEMNVSTLELGDSALYLCASSDSAVSSYNEQFFGPGTRLTVL.

V is TRBV7-9 and J is TRBJ1-2; D ambiguous. V was cut by 2 bases and J by 7 bases, with 11 bases left in between. Germline CDR1 SEHNR, CDR2 FQNEAQ (reference sequence). This CDR3 contains 13 residues. CDR3 in amino acids: CASSLRTGLGYTF. The CDR3 DNA follows: TGTGCCAGCAGCTTAAGGACCGGGCTTGGCTACACCTTC.

The chain recombines TRBV4-2 with TRBJ2-1; D gene ambiguous. CDR1 LGHNA and CDR2 YNFKEQ come from the germline V gene. The CDR3 has 15 residues. V lost 0 bases and J lost 3, with 9 bases in between. The CDR3 sequence is CASSQDVLGYNEQFF. DNA for the CDR3: TGTGCCAGCAGCCAAGATGTACTGGGCTACAATGAGCAGTTCTTC.

V gene TRBV5-1 combines with J gene TRBJ2-7; TRBD1 matches 7 bases. Germline V CDR1 and CDR2: SGHRS, YFSETQ. Trimming cost V 4 bases and J 6 bases; bases outside gene matches: 7. The CDR3 has 13 residues. Here the CDR3 reads CASSLTGSLEQYF. CDR3 bases: TGCGCCAGCAGCCTGACAGGGTCACTCGAGCAGTACTTC. Filled out from reference TRBV5-1 and TRBJ2-7, the complete variable domain reads KAGVTQTPRYLIKTRGQQVTLSCSPISGHRSVSWYQQTPGQGLQFLFEYFSETQRNKGNFPGRFSGRQFSNSRSEMNVSTLELGDSALYLCASSLTGSLEQYFGPGTRLTVT.

This clone was seen once. The chain joins TRBV5-6 to TRBJ1-1; 7 bases are a match to TRBD1. V lost 2 bases to trimming and J lost 1 base; unmatched junction nucleotides: 5. Germline assignment: CDR1 SGHDT and CDR2 YYEEEE. This CDR3 contains 15 residues. This CDR3 is CASSLPDRRNTEAFF. The CDR3 DNA is TGTGCCAGCAGCTTACCGGACAGGAGGAACACTGAAGCTTTCTTT.